This T cell receptor (beta chain) derives from a study of blood T cell repertoires in COVID-19. V was cut by 6 bases and J by 2 bases, with 10 bases left in between. This CDR3 has 13 amino acids. As processed by the authors: Nucleated cell counts were estimated from reference gene primer amplification. Repertoires were generated with immunoSEQ multiplex PCR, while TCRdb's copy carries only in-frame clones and drops some. The V and J calls and clone size are taken from that table; D and trimming were inferred from the DNA. The table lists 190,000 or so clones, roughly four fifths of them singletons. This clone was seen a few times.

The source of this sequence is a man aged 45-60 years who had recovered from COVID-19. This chain uses TRBV12-3 or TRBV12-4 with TRBJ2-5, with D perhaps matching TRBD2 (5 bases). The sequencing sample was made of peripheral blood. CDR3 loop: CASSWGAQETQYF. The CDR3 region has the DNA TGTGCCAGCAGCTGGGGAGCGCAAGAGACCCAGTACTTC.